This T cell receptor beta chain was retrieved from a study of blood T cell repertoires in COVID-19. CDR3 length: 16 residues. Germline V lookup: CDR1 MNHEY, CDR2 SMNVEV (reference sequence). V shed 4 bases and J shed 4 bases, with 20 bases lying between them. Sequencing was performed with immunoSEQ multiplex PCR; in TCRdb, only in-frame clones are kept and a portion is missing. Of roughly 72,000 clones listed, almost 90% are singletons. V usage is TRBV27 and J usage is TRBJ2-7; D unclear. The specimen was peripheral blood. The clonotype originates from a human donor in a cohort sampled during active COVID-19. Written as DNA, the CDR3 is TGTGCCAGCAGTTCGCGCGACGCGGCGGAGAGGTACGAGCAGTACTTC. Translating gives CASSSRDAAERYEQYF.